This T cell receptor (beta chain) emerged from a study of blood T cell repertoires in COVID-19. Everyone who took part was roughly 18 to 89 years old, and they came from about 25 US areas. The CDR3 covers 13 residues. From germline, CDR1 is SGHDN and CDR2 FVKESK. The ends were cut back, 3 bases at V and 7 bases at J, with 10 bases in the middle. Assay used: immunoSEQ multiplex PCR; TCRdb lists only in-frame clones, some missing. Among over 200,000 clones, roughly 85% were seen once, and the ten largest hold about a tenth. The sequencing input was PBMCs or T cells enriched from blood (not recorded which). This chain joins TRBV14 and TRBJ1-5; tentatively, D is TRBD1 (6 bases). This sequence was found in a man younger than 40 who had recovered from COVID-19. For the CDR3, the DNA is TGTGCCAGCAGCCAGGGGGCCGGGCAGCCCCAGCATTTT. It translates to CASSQGAGQPQHF.